This entry lists 27 T cell receptor beta chains sequenced from one sample in a study of blood T cell repertoires in COVID-19. TCRdb's copy holds only in-frame clones and misses some; the assay was immunoSEQ multiplex PCR. Here the sample spans about 280,000 clones, roughly 90% being singletons. Sequencing input: PBMCs or T cells enriched from blood (not recorded which). The origin of the receptors is a woman in her twenties or thirties who had recovered from COVID-19.

The chain joins TRBV5-1 to TRBJ2-3, with 10 bases fitting TRBD2. The CDR3 runs 16 residues. In germline, CDR1 is SGHRS, CDR2 YFSETQ. V shed 1 base, J shed 5 bases, and the junction held 7 bases outside the gene matches. CDR3 nucleotide sequence: TGCGCCAGCAGCTTGAGGAGCGGGGGGGCTAAAGATACGCAGTATTTT. Amino acids: CASSLRSGGAKDTQYF.

The genes are TRBV5-4 and TRBJ2-3; 7 bases fit TRBD2. V dropped 5 bases and J dropped 0; count of bases not matched to a gene: 3. Germline CDR1 SGHNT, CDR2 YYREEE (reference sequence). The CDR3 extends over 14 amino acids. CDR3 amino acids: CASRLARSTDTQYF. The CDR3 DNA reads as TGTGCCAGCAGACTAGCGCGAAGCACAGATACGCAGTATTTT.

The chain is built from TRBV5-5 and TRBJ1-3; D call uncertain. V was pared by 3 bases and J by 0 bases, with 13 bases between. This CDR3 is 16 amino acids long. Germline CDR1 is SGHKS and CDR2 is YYEKEE (reference sequence). The CDR3 nucleotides are TGTGCCAGCAGCTCAAACACCGGGAACTCTGGAAACACCATATATTTT. This codes for CASSSNTGNSGNTIYF.

The chain links TRBV19 to TRBJ2-2; D gene uncertain. CDR1 and CDR2 from the germline V gene are LNHDA and SQIVND (reference sequence). V was shortened by 6 bases and J by 2 bases, with 10 bases between the two germline ends. CDR3 length: 14 residues. This CDR3 is CASSQTTNTGELFF. DNA for the CDR3: TGTGCCAGTAGCCAAACTACAAACACCGGGGAGCTGTTTTTT.

The rearrangement links TRBV29-1 to TRBJ1-2; possible D gene TRBD1, 6 bases. Trimming stripped 4 bases from V and 4 bases from J, with 10 bases between. Germline V CDR1 and CDR2: SQVTM, ANQGSEA. The CDR3 totals 12 residues. In nucleotides, the CDR3 is TGCAGCGTTGGGGGGCGACGCTATGGCTACACCTTC. Protein sequence: CSVGGRRYGYTF.

V is TRBV9 and J is TRBJ2-3; 8 bases are shared with TRBD2. Trimming at V came to 1 base and at J to 0 bases, leaving 4 bases not matched to a gene. Germline V gene data show CDR1 as SGDLS and CDR2 as YYNGEE. This CDR3 has 16 amino acids. CDR3 in DNA: TGTGCCAGCAGCGTATCGGCTAGCGGGAGCACAGATACGCAGTATTTT. It encodes CASSVSASGSTDTQYF.

CDR3 loop: CASSYGTGWADTQYF. DNA of the CDR3: TGTGCCAGCAGTTACGGGACAGGGTGGGCAGATACGCAGTATTTT. V usage is TRBV6-5 and J usage is TRBJ2-3; the match to TRBD1 covers 9 bases. Germline V gene lookup returns CDR1 MNHEY and CDR2 SVGAGI. Trimming removed 2 bases from V and 4 bases from J; junction bases left unmatched: 4. The CDR3 is 15 residues long.

The chain combines TRBV3-1 (or the pseudogene TRBV3-2) with TRBJ2-7; 9 bases line up with TRBD2. CDR3 size: 15 residues. Germline V gives CDR1 LGHDT, CDR2 YNNKEL (reference sequence). V dropped 3 bases and J dropped 7; count of bases not matched to a gene: 10. The CDR3 sequence is CASSQPGLAPWEQYF. CDR3 in DNA: TGTGCCAGCAGCCAGCCGGGACTAGCCCCATGGGAGCAGTACTTC.

The V call is TRBV5-1, the J call TRBJ1-3, with unresolved D. V was trimmed by 0 bases and J by 4 bases, leaving 8 bases between them. Germline assignment: CDR1 SGHRS and CDR2 YFSETQ. CDR3 length: 14 residues. CDR3 amino acids: CASSLGPGGNTIYF. The CDR3 DNA reads TGCGCCAGCAGCTTGGGTCCGGGGGGAAACACCATATATTTT.

The V and J genes are TRBV2 and TRBJ2-5; D might be TRBD2 (6 bases). CDR3 length: 17 amino acids. V dropped 7 bases and J dropped 0 bases, with 21 bases sitting between them. Per the germline V gene, CDR1 is SNHLY and CDR2 is FYNNEI. DNA of the CDR3: TGTGCCAGCAACCACCTCCTCGGGAGACCGTACCAAGAGACCCAGTACTTC. Residues: CASNHLLGRPYQETQYF.

This chain links TRBV13 with TRBJ2-5; 8 bases map to TRBD2. CDR1 and CDR2 from the germline V gene are PRHDT and FYEKMQ (reference sequence). J gave up 2 bases and V 5 bases, and 7 bases lay outside the gene matches. CDR3 length equals 15 residues. CDR3 DNA: TGTGCCAGCAGCCCTCAACTAGCGGCACAAGAGACCCAGTACTTC. This gives the protein CASSPQLAAQETQYF. Supplemented by reference TRBV13 and TRBJ2-5, the full variable domain reads AAGVIQSPRHLIKEKRETATLKCYPIPRHDTVYWYQQGPGQDPQFLISFYEKMQSDKGSIPDRFSAQQFSDYHSELNMSSLELGDSALYFCASSPQLAAQETQYFGPGTRLLVL.

The chain recombines TRBV6-2 or TRBV6-3 with TRBJ1-5; the D gene is possibly TRBD1 (5 bases). The germline V gene encodes CDR1 MNHEY and CDR2 SVGEGT. With 6 bases removed from V and 3 bases from J, the gap between germline ends came to 18 bases. The CDR3 has 16 residues. CDR3 in DNA: TGTGCCAGCAGCCGAACGGGACTACCCATCAATCAGCCCCAGCATTTT. Translation: CASSRTGLPINQPQHF.

V is TRBV24-1 and J is TRBJ2-5; TRBD1 agrees at 9 bases. J lost 0 bases, V lost 9 bases, and 1 base had no gene match. Looked up from germline, CDR1 is KGHDR and CDR2 is SFDVKD. This CDR3 spans 13 amino acids. As DNA, the CDR3 is TGTGCCACCGGGACAGGGTACCAAGAGACCCAGTACTTC. It translates to CATGTGYQETQYF.

The chain combines TRBV30 with TRBJ1-5; D might be TRBD1 (5 bases). Between the trimmed V and J ends, which lost 0 bases and 6 bases, there was a span of 21 bases. From germline, CDR1 is GTSNPN and CDR2 SVGIG (reference sequence). CDR3 length: 17 amino acids. DNA for the CDR3: TGTGCCTGGAGTGTTTCAGGGTCGGGAGGGGTCCGTCAGCCCCAGCATTTT. Translated, it gives CAWSVSGSGGVRQPQHF.

J is TRBJ1-1 and V is TRBV6-2 or TRBV6-3; TRBD1 aligns across 7 bases. Trimming cost V 6 bases and J 5 bases; bases outside gene matches: 6. CDR1 is MNHEY and CDR2 is SVGEGT in the germline V gene. The length of the CDR3 is 13 residues. The CDR3 loop is CASSATRGTEAFF. In nucleotides, the CDR3 is TGTGCCAGCAGCGCAACCAGGGGGACTGAAGCTTTCTTT.

This sequence joins TRBV11-3 and TRBJ1-1; D is unresolved. V lost 1 base, J lost 4 bases, and 19 bases lay in between. Germline CDR1 is SGHNT and CDR2 is YENEEA. This CDR3 spans 17 amino acids. The CDR3 DNA is TGTGCCAGCAGCTTAGCCCGAGGTGTCGGAGTGGGCACTGAAGCTTTCTTT. Its protein product is CASSLARGVGVGTEAFF.

This chain connects TRBV30 to TRBJ2-7, with 8 bases fitting TRBD1. The germline gives CDR1 GTSNPN, CDR2 SVGIG (reference sequence). V gave up 3 bases and J gave up 0 bases; unmatched junction bases: 4. The CDR3 has 14 amino acids. In DNA, the CDR3 is TGTGCCTGGAGGGAAACAGGGGGCTCCTACGAGCAGTACTTC. This gives the protein CAWRETGGSYEQYF.

This clone was seen once. The chain carries TRBV5-1 and TRBJ1-1; D is perhaps TRBD1 (6 bases). CDR1 is SGHRS, CDR2 YFSETQ, per germline. The CDR3 spans 13 residues. The germline V and J ends were trimmed by 3 bases and 4 bases, with 10 bases remaining between them. CDR3 in amino acids: CASSSDRPTEAFF. For the CDR3, the DNA is TGCGCCAGCAGCTCCGACAGGCCCACTGAAGCTTTCTTT.

The chain joins TRBV5-5 to TRBJ1-1; D call uncertain. V was trimmed by 5 bases and J by 1 base, leaving 12 bases between them. The germline V gene has CDR1 SGHKS and CDR2 YYEKEE (reference sequence). The CDR3 totals 14 residues. The CDR3 region has the DNA TGTGCCAGCAGTGGGTCCCTAGCGAACACTGAAGCTTTCTTT. This translates into CASSGSLANTEAFF.

This clone was found once. The chain has TRBV7-9 and TRBJ2-3, with D unresolved. The germline V gene has CDR1 SEHNR and CDR2 FQNEAQ (reference sequence). Trimming took off 5 bases at V and 6 bases at J, with 12 bases between the two ends. The CDR3 contains 13 residues. This chain's CDR3 is CASSPPSSDTQYF. For the CDR3, the DNA is TGTGCCAGCAGCCCCCCCTCGTCCGATACGCAGTATTTT.

The chain couples TRBV19 to TRBJ2-7; 9 bases agree with TRBD2. The J segment lost 5 bases and the V segment lost 6 bases, leaving 8 bases of the junction unmatched. The germline CDR1 and CDR2 sequences are LNHDA and SQIVND (reference sequence). The CDR3 is made up of 14 amino acids. CDR3 residues: CASRTTSGADEQYF. CDR3 DNA: TGTGCCAGTAGGACGACTAGCGGAGCCGACGAGCAGTACTTC.

The chain joins TRBV28 to TRBJ2-5; 7 nucleotides agree with TRBD2. V shed 3 bases and J 6 bases; nucleotides not matched to a gene: 1. This CDR3 has 12 residues. CDR1 and CDR2 (germline): MDHEN, SYDVKM. The chain's CDR3 is CASSLGGQTQYF. The DNA for the CDR3 is TGTGCCAGCAGTTTGGGAGGGCAGACCCAGTACTTC.

The V gene is TRBV3-1 (or the pseudogene TRBV3-2), the J gene TRBJ1-1, with 7 nucleotides matching TRBD1. The CDR3 has 12 amino acids. Trimming took 9 bases from V and 4 from J; bases not matched to a gene: 5. Germline V gene lookup returns CDR1 LGHDT and CDR2 YNNKEL (reference sequence). The DNA of the CDR3 is TGTGCCAGTTCCGCAGGGGGCACTGAAGCTTTCTTT. Translation gives CASSAGGTEAFF.

The chain joins TRBV14 to TRBJ1-1; the D is unclear. The CDR3 is made up of 13 amino acids. The V end lost 4 bases, the J end lost 4 bases, and 10 bases lay between the germline ends. Looked up from germline, CDR1 is SGHDN and CDR2 is FVKESK. The CDR3 bases are TGTGCCAGCAGCCGCGGGTACCCCACTGAAGCTTTCTTT. Translating gives CASSRGYPTEAFF.

The J gene is TRBJ2-7, the V gene TRBV6-5; TRBD1 agrees at 7 bases. CDR1 is MNHEY and CDR2 is SVGAGI in the germline V gene. J lost 3 bases, V lost 0 bases, and 8 bases had no gene match. The CDR3 length is 16 residues. The CDR3 loop reads CASSYSWDSIIYEQYF. The CDR3 DNA follows: TGTGCCAGCAGTTACTCCTGGGACAGTATAATCTACGAGCAGTACTTC.

V gene TRBV4-3 combines with J gene TRBJ1-1; 7 nucleotides agree with TRBD1. With 1 base clipped from V and 6 bases from J, the junction kept 14 bases outside the gene matches. CDR1 is LGHNA and CDR2 is YSLEER in the germline V gene. The CDR3 spans 17 residues. For the CDR3, the DNA is TGCGCCAGCAGCCAAGGACACCCCTCGACAGGGAGGCCTGAAGCTTTCTTT. Residues: CASSQGHPSTGRPEAFF.

The rearrangement joins TRBV28 to TRBJ2-7; 9 positions match TRBD2. The length of the CDR3 is 14 residues. The V and J ends lost 7 bases and 3 bases, in that order; junction bases with no gene match: 7. Looked up from germline, CDR1 is MDHEN and CDR2 is SYDVKM. The CDR3 nucleotides are TGTGCCAGCAAGGGGACTAGCAGAAGCTACGAGCAGTACTTC. This encodes CASKGTSRSYEQYF. Drawing the rest from reference TRBV28 and TRBJ2-7, the complete variable domain is DVKVTQSSRYLVKRTGEKVFLECVQDMDHENMFWYRQDPGLGLRLIYFSYDVKMKEKGDIPEGYSVSREKKERFSLILESASTNQTSMYLCASKGTSRSYEQYFGPGTRLTVT.